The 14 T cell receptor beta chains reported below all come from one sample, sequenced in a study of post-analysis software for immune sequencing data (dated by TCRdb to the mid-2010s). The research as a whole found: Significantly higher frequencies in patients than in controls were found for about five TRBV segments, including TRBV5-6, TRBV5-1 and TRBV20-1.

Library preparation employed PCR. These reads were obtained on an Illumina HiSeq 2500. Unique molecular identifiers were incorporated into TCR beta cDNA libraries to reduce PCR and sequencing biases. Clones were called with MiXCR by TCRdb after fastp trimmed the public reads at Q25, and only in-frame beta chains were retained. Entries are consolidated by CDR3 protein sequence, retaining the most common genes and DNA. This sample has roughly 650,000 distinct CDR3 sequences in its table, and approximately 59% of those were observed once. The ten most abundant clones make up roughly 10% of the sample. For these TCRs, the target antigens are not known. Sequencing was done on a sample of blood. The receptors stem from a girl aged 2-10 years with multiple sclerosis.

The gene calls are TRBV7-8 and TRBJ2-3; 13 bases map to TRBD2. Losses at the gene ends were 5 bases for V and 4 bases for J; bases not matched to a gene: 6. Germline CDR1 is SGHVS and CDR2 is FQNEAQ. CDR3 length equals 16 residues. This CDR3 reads CASSQRLAGGADTQYF. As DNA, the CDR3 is TGTGCCAGCAGCCAGCGACTAGCGGGGGGAGCAGATACGCAGTATTTT.

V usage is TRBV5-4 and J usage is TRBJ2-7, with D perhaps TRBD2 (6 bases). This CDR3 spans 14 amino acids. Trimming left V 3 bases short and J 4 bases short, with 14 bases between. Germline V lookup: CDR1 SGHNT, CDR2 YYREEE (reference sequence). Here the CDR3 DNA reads TGTGCCAGCAGCTCCGTCGGGGGAAGGTACGAGCAGTACTTC. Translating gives CASSSVGGRYEQYF.

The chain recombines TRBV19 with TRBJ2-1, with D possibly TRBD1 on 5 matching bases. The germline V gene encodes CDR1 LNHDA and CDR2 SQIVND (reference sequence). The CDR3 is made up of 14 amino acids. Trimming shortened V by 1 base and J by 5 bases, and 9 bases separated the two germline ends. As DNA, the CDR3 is TGTGCCAGTAGTATAGTAGCAGGGAACAATGAGCAGTTCTTC. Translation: CASSIVAGNNEQFF.

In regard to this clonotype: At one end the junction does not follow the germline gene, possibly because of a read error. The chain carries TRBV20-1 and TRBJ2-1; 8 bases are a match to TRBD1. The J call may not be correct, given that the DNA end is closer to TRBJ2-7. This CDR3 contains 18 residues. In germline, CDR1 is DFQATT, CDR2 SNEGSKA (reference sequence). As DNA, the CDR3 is TGTAGTGCTAGAGATTGGAGGACTACGGGACAGGCCTACAATGAGCAGTACTTC. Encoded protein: CSARDWRTTGQAYNEQYF.

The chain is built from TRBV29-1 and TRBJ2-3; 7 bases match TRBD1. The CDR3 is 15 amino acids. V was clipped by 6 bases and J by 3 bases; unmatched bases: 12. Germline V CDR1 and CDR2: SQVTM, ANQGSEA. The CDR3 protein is CSVGIRQGKTDTQYF. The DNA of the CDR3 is TGCAGCGTGGGGATAAGACAGGGAAAGACAGATACGCAGTATTTT.

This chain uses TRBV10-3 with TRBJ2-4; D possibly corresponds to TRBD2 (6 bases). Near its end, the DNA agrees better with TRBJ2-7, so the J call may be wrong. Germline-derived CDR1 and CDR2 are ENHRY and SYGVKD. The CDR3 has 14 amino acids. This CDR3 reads CVTRRDLRTSEQYF. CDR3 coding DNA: TGTGTCACCAGGAGGGACTTACGGACGTCCGAGCAGTACTTC.

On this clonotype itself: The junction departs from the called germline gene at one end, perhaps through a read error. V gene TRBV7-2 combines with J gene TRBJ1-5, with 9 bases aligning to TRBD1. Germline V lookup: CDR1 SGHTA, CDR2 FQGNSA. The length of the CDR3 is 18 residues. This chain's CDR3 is CAGSPPGQGYFGNQPQHF. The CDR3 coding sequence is TGTGCCGGCAGCCCTCCGGGACAGGGCTATTTCGGCAATCAGCCCCAGCATTTT.

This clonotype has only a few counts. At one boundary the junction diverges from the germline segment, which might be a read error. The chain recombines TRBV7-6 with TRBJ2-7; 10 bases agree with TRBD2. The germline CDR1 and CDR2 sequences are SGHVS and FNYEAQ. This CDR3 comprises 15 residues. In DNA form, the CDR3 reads TGTGCCAGCAGCTTAACTAGCGGGAACTCCCACGAGCAGTACTTC. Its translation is CASSLTSGNSHEQYF.

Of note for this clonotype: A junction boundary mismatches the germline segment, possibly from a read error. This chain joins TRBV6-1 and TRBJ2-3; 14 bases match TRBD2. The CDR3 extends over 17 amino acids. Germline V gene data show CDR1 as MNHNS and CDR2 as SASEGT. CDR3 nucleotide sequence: TGTGCCGGCAGTACGACTAGCGGGAGGGCCGGCACAGATACGCAGTATTTT. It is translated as CAGSTTSGRAGTDTQYF.

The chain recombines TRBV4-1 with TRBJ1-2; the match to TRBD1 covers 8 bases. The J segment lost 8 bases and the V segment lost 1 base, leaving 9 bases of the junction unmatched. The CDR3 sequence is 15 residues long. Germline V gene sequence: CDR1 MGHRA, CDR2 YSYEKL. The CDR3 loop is CASSQGGRGRSGYTF. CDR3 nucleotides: TGCGCCAGCAGCCAAGGAGGCAGGGGGCGATCCGGCTACACCTTC.

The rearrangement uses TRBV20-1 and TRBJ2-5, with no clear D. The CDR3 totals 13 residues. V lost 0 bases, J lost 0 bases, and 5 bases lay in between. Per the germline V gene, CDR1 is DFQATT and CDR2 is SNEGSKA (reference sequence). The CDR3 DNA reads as TGCAGTGCTAGAGATGCGTACCAAGAGACCCAGTACTTC. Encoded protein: CSARDAYQETQYF.

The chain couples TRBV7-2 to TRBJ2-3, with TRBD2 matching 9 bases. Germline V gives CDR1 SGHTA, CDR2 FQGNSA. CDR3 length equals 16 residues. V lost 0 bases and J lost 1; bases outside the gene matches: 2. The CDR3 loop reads CASSLARLAGTDTQYF. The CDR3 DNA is TGTGCCAGCAGCTTAGCGCGACTAGCGGGCACAGATACGCAGTATTTT.

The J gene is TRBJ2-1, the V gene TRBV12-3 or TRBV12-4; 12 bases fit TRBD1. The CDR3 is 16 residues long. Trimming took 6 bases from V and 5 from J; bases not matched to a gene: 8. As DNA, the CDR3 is TGTGCCAGCAGCCCGATGGGACAGGGGGCAAACAATGAGCAGTTCTTC. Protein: CASSPMGQGANNEQFF.

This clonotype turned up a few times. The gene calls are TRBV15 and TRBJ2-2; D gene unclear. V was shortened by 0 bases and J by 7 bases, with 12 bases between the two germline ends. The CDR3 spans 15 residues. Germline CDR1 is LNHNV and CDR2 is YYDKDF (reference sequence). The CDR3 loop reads CATSRDRLGGGELFF. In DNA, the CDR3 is TGTGCCACCAGCAGAGATCGTTTAGGCGGCGGGGAGCTGTTTTTT.